One sample yielded the 18 T cell receptor beta chains listed below, sequenced in a study of T cell repertoires in cytomegalovirus infection. Antigen specificity for these receptors is unknown. TCRdb redid the calling of the reads with MiXCR, one entry per CDR3 protein. The table includes approximately 56,000 distinct CDR3 sequences, around 20% detected once. Specimen: CD8+ T cells from cultured PBMCs, collected from culture after CMV antigen stimulation. These receptors came from a human donor in good health (CMV status not recorded). Some clones in this sample may be carry-over from other donors' samples.

In this sample, this clonotype turned up a few times. CDR3 nucleotides: TGTGCCAGCAGCTTAGGGACAGATAACACTGAAGCTTTCTTT. Protein: CASSLGTDNTEAFF. The chain carries TRBV7-6 and TRBJ1-1; a weak D match, TRBD1 (6 bases). This CDR3 region has 14 residues. In germline, CDR1 is SGHVS, CDR2 FNYEAQ. Trimming cost V 1 base and J 2 bases, with 8 bases left between them.

This clonotype has at least ten counts. V usage is TRBV7-8 and J usage is TRBJ2-1; no firm D call. Trimming left V 8 bases short and J 7 bases short, with 12 bases between. CDR3 size: 12 residues. Germline V gene data show CDR1 as SGHVS and CDR2 as FQNEAQ. CDR3 sequence: CASAFPANEQFF. The DNA for the CDR3 is TGTGCCAGCGCATTCCCCGCGAATGAGCAGTTCTTC.

The CDR3 DNA reads TGCGCCAGCAGCCAAGACTGGGATAAGTTAGCGGGGGGCCCGCTGGATACGCAGTATTTT. Translating it yields CASSQDWDKLAGGPLDTQYF. The chain combines TRBV4-1 with TRBJ2-3; 10 bases match TRBD2. Trimming at V came to 0 bases and at J to 6 bases, leaving 18 bases not matched to a gene. The CDR3 length is 20 residues. CDR1 and CDR2 (germline): MGHRA, YSYEKL.

The chain uses TRBV6-1 and TRBJ2-1, with TRBD1 as a possible D gene (6 bases). Trimming removed 2 bases at V and 8 bases at J, with 19 bases between. Germline lookup yields CDR1 MNHNS and CDR2 SASEGT. CDR3 length: 16 residues. The CDR3 region is CASSEYVMGAIDEQFF. CDR3 in DNA: TGTGCCAGCAGTGAATACGTCATGGGGGCTATCGATGAGCAGTTCTTC.

This clonotype was seen many times. The rearrangement joins TRBV7-2 to TRBJ2-3; D possibly corresponds to TRBD1 (5 bases). CDR1 is SGHTA, CDR2 FQGNSA, per germline. This CDR3 spans 17 amino acids. V was cut by 2 bases and J by 2 bases, with 17 bases left in between. CDR3 coding DNA: TGTGCCAGCAGCTTAAGGGGCAGGAGCCAGTTCACAGATACGCAGTATTTT. This gives the protein CASSLRGRSQFTDTQYF.

The chain recombines TRBV11-2 with TRBJ2-7; 7 bases map to TRBD1. Germline CDR1 and CDR2: SGHAT and FQNNGV. This CDR3 contains 15 residues. The V segment lost 5 bases and the J segment 5 bases; nucleotides outside the gene matches: 12. This CDR3 reads CASSPPTGVINEQYF. DNA for the CDR3: TGTGCCAGCAGCCCCCCTACAGGGGTTATAAACGAGCAGTACTTC.

This chain connects TRBV20-1 to TRBJ2-2, with 12 bases that match TRBD1. The germline V gene has CDR1 DFQATT and CDR2 SNEGSKA (reference sequence). The CDR3 is 17 amino acids. V shed 0 bases, J shed 6 bases, and the junction held 8 bases outside the gene matches. In nucleotides, the CDR3 is TGCAGTGCTAGAGATAAGGGACAGGGGGCCCGAGCCGGGGAGCTGTTTTTT. This codes for CSARDKGQGARAGELFF.

This clonotype was counted between two and nine times. The chain combines TRBV7-9 with TRBJ2-7, with 7 nucleotides matching TRBD1. In germline, CDR1 is SEHNR, CDR2 FQNEAQ (reference sequence). V shed 3 bases and J 5 bases; nucleotides not matched to a gene: 1. The CDR3 extends over 12 amino acids. The CDR3: CASSLTGNEQYF. The DNA of the CDR3 is TGTGCCAGCAGCTTGACAGGGAACGAGCAGTACTTC.

The chain uses TRBV9 and TRBJ1-1, with 10 bases identical to TRBD1. Trimming removed 3 bases from V and 2 bases from J; junction bases left unmatched: 4. Germline values: CDR1 SGDLS, CDR2 YYNGEE. This CDR3 is built from 15 residues. CDR3 residues: CASSGGQGPNTEAFF. In DNA, the CDR3 is TGTGCCAGCAGCGGGGGACAGGGGCCAAACACTGAAGCTTTCTTT.

This clonotype was detected ten times or more. This CDR3 is CASSLSGGRTGNTIYF. As DNA, the CDR3 is TGTGCCAGCAGCTTAAGTGGGGGGAGAACTGGAAACACCATATATTTT. V usage is TRBV7-9 and J usage is TRBJ1-3; D may be TRBD1 (5 bases). Trimming left V 2 bases short and J 2 bases short, with 13 bases between. Germline CDR1 is SEHNR and CDR2 is FQNEAQ (reference sequence). The CDR3 is made up of 16 amino acids.

The rearrangement links TRBV6-5 to TRBJ1-6; the match to TRBD1 covers 7 bases. Germline V gene lookup returns CDR1 MNHEY and CDR2 SVGAGI. The CDR3 is made up of 17 amino acids. V lost 2 bases, J lost 8 bases, and 12 bases stayed unmatched. DNA of the CDR3: TGTGCCAGCAGTTACACCGACCCAGGGGGGCTGCATTCACCCCTCCACTTT. Amino acid sequence: CASSYTDPGGLHSPLHF.

This chain uses TRBV12-5 with TRBJ1-4, with TRBD1 matching over 8 bases. V lost 1 base to trimming and J lost 8 bases; unmatched junction nucleotides: 3. Germline V lookup: CDR1 LGHNT, CDR2 FRNRAP. This CDR3 comprises 14 residues. CDR3: CASGLAGGEEKLFF. The DNA of the CDR3 is TGTGCTAGTGGTTTGGCAGGGGGCGAGGAAAAACTGTTTTTT.

This clonotype appeared a few times. The rearrangement joins TRBV6-5 to TRBJ2-6; D gene ambiguous. CDR3 size: 18 residues. V was pared by 0 bases and J by 0 bases, with 12 bases between. Germline CDR1 is MNHEY and CDR2 is SVGAGI. The DNA for the CDR3 is TGTGCCAGCAGTTACTCGAGTTCAGCGTACTCTGGGGCCAACGTCCTGACTTTC. It codes for CASSYSSSAYSGANVLTF.

The rearrangement links TRBV18 to TRBJ2-2, with TRBD1 matching 7 bases. With 5 bases clipped from V and 0 bases from J, the junction kept 6 bases outside the gene matches. CDR3 length: 16 amino acids. Germline lookup yields CDR1 KGHSH and CDR2 LQKENI. Written as DNA, the CDR3 is TGTGCCAGCTCATTTACGGGACAGACGAACACCGGGGAGCTGTTTTTT. It encodes CASSFTGQTNTGELFF.

There are a few counts of this clonotype. V and J are TRBV9 and TRBJ2-1; D ambiguous. The CDR3 runs 14 residues. V lost 4 bases to trimming and J lost 2 bases, with 10 bases between them. The V gene's germline CDR1 is SGDLS and CDR2 YYNGEE. The CDR3 DNA follows: TGTGCCAGCAGCTCAGGCCCTCCCTACAATGAGCAGTTCTTC. Protein product: CASSSGPPYNEQFF. Based on the CDR3 plus reference TRBV9 and TRBJ2-1, the full variable domain is DSGVTQTPKHLITATGQRVTLRCSPRSGDLSVYWYQQSLDQGLQFLIQYYNGEERAKGNILERFSAQQFPDLHSELNLSSLELGDSALYFCASSSGPPYNEQFFGPGTRLTVL.

V gene TRBV7-9 combines with J gene TRBJ2-7, with 10 positions matching TRBD2. In germline, CDR1 is SEHNR, CDR2 FQNEAQ (reference sequence). The CDR3 is 18 residues long. V lost 5 bases and J lost 1; bases outside the gene matches: 14. The CDR3 sequence: CASSRQGSGGPTSYEQYF. DNA of the CDR3: TGTGCCAGCAGCCGCCAGGGTAGCGGGGGGCCCACGTCCTACGAGCAGTACTTC.

The chain joins TRBV7-2 to TRBJ2-1; TRBD2 agrees at 7 bases. V lost 1 base and J lost 5; bases outside the gene matches: 2. Germline V gene data show CDR1 as SGHTA and CDR2 as FQGNSA. The CDR3 spans 14 residues. CDR3 DNA: TGTGCCAGCAGCTTAGTGGGGGGGGACAATGAGCAGTTCTTC. Protein: CASSLVGGDNEQFF. Looking up the rest from reference TRBV7-2 and TRBJ2-1 gives the full variable domain: GAGVSQSPSNKVTEKGKDVELRCDPISGHTALYWYRQSLGQGLEFLIYFQGNSAPDKSGLPSDRFSAERTGGSVSTLTIQRTQQEDSAVYLCASSLVGGDNEQFFGPGTRLTVL.

The rearrangement links TRBV7-2 to TRBJ1-5, with D uncertain. Trimming removed 1 base from V and 2 bases from J, with 12 bases in between. The CDR3 covers 16 residues. Germline values: CDR1 SGHTA, CDR2 FQGNSA. CDR3 DNA sequence: TGTGCCAGCAGCTTAGATGGAGGGTCCCGCAATCAGCCCCAGCATTTT. Translating it yields CASSLDGGSRNQPQHF.